What follows are 23 T cell receptor beta chains derived from one specimen sequenced in a study of tissue T cells after allogeneic stem cell transplantation. The assay was immunoSEQ multiplex PCR, and TCRdb's table has in-frame clones only and misses some. The sample includes 9,500 or so clones, 35% to 55% seen only once; the top ten take 1.5%. The time point here: mouse harvest day 7 after allogeneic transplant. Each mouse received 10^7 T-cell-depleted marrow cells plus 10^6 splenic CD5+ T cells by tail vein. Input material: skin. The receptor source for this set is a female BALB/c mouse given C57BL/6 T cells with graft-versus-host disease after an allogeneic hematopoietic cell transplant.

As concerns this clone: Germline and genes here are mouse. The observed sequence ends 1 residue before the CDR3 terminus, with the missing tail filled in from the germline J gene. The chain joins TRBV16 to TRBJ1-1; D not resolved. The V and J ends lost 0 bases and 5 bases respectively, with 7 bases between them. Germline V gene lookup returns CDR1 SGHSA and CDR2 FRNQAP. The CDR3 extends over 13 amino acids. The CDR3: CASSLDLGTEVFF. The covered CDR3 bases are TGTGCAAGCAGCTTAGATCTTGGGACAGAAGTCTTC.

Turning to this clone: The gene names here belong to mouse. The read gets to within 1 residue of the CDR3 end, and the germline J gene fills in the rest. This chain links TRBV3 with TRBJ1-4; 12 nucleotides align to TRBD1. This CDR3 is 15 amino acids long. CDR1 SNHLY and CDR2 FYNGKV come from the germline V gene (reference sequence). Losses at the gene ends were 5 bases for V and 7 bases for J; bases not matched to a gene: 5. The CDR3: CASSQGQGATERLFF. The part of the CDR3 DNA that was read is TGTGCCAGCAGCCAGGGACAGGGGGCGACCGAAAGATTATTT.

With respect to this clone: The gene names here belong to mouse. The sequence runs out 1 residue before the end of the CDR3; the remainder is reconstructed from the germline J gene. V is TRBV23 and J is TRBJ2-7. The germline V gene has CDR1 KGHTA and CDR2 FQNQQP. This CDR3 spans 15 amino acids. The DNA read from the CDR3 is TGCTCCAGCAGTCAATCACGGGGCGTCTCCTATGAACAGTAC. It specifies CSSSQSRGVSYEQY. The full CDR3 is CSSSQSRGVSYEQYF.

Remarks on this clone: Germline and genes: mouse. The read terminates 1 residue ahead of where the CDR3 ends, so the germline J gene completes it. V gene TRBV29 combines with J gene TRBJ2-5, with TRBD2 matching 9 bases. Trimming took 5 bases from V and 0 from J; bases not matched to a gene: 3. Germline CDR1 MSHET, CDR2 SYDVDS. CDR3 size: 15 residues. Incomplete CDR3 DNA: TGTGCTAGCAGTACCTGGGGGGGGAACCAAGACACCCAGTAC. Residues: CASSTWGGNQDTQY. The full CDR3 reads CASSTWGGNQDTQYF.

In regard to this clone: The genes and germline here are from mouse. The read ends 1 residue shy of where the CDR3 ends; the end is completed using the germline J gene. The rearrangement uses TRBV3 and TRBJ1-1; tentative D call: TRBD1 (6 bases). Germline CDR1 SNHLY, CDR2 FYNGKV (reference sequence). The V end was cut by 2 bases, the J end by 4 bases, with 11 bases between. This CDR3 comprises 14 residues. The part of the CDR3 DNA that was read is TGTGCCAGCAGCTTATACGGACAGATCACAGAAGTCTTC. Its translation is CASSLYGQITEVF. The CDR3 reads in full as CASSLYGQITEVFF. Full variable domain (rest looked up from reference TRBV3 and TRBJ1-1): GPKVLQIPSHQIIDMGQMVTLNCDPVSNHLYFYWYKQILGQQMEFLVNFYNGKVMEKSKLFKDQFSVERPDGSYFTLKIQPTALEDSAVYFCASSLYGQITEVFFGKGTRLTVV.

Turning to this clone: Gene names are mouse gene names. The sequence runs out 1 residue before the end of the CDR3; the remainder is reconstructed from the germline J gene. The chain employs TRBV26 and TRBJ2-4; no definite D call. V dropped 3 bases and J dropped 4 bases, with 8 bases sitting between them. Germline loops: CDR1 KGHPV, CDR2 FQNQEV (reference sequence). CDR3 length equals 13 residues. The CDR3 DNA, read in part, is TGTGCCAGCAGTCTAGGGCAGAAAAACACCTTGTAC. Translated: CASSLGQKNTLY. Given in full, the CDR3 is CASSLGQKNTLYF.

Of note for this clone: The germline and genes are mouse ones. The CDR3 is cut off 1 residue early in the read; its end comes from the germline J gene. J is TRBJ2-5 and V is TRBV16, with 8 bases identical to TRBD1. CDR1 is SGHSA and CDR2 is FRNQAP in the germline V gene. CDR3 length: 13 amino acids. The ends lost 4 bases at V and 3 bases at J; junction bases unmatched: 0. Here the CDR3 reads CASSYRGQDTQYF. The sequenced CDR3 bases are TGTGCAAGCAGCTACAGGGGGCAAGACACCCAGTAC.

This clone occurred a few times. Gene names denote mouse genes. The missing CDR3 end, 1 residue past where the read stops, is filled in from the germline J gene. The chain joins TRBV3 to TRBJ2-3; 7 bases match TRBD2. The CDR3 runs to 14 residues. Germline CDR1 reads SNHLY; CDR2 reads FYNGKV (reference sequence). V was clipped by 5 bases and J by 2 bases; unmatched bases: 4. The sequenced part of the CDR3 DNA is TGTGCCAGCAGCCCACTGGGGAATGCAGAAACGCTGTAT. It is translated as CASSPLGNAETLY. The entire CDR3 protein reads CASSPLGNAETLYF.

On this clone: Genes here carry mouse names. The read terminates 1 residue ahead of where the CDR3 ends, so the germline J gene completes it. The V call is TRBV23, the J call TRBJ2-7; the table gives TRBD2 as D, unverified against the DNA. Germline V gene lookup returns CDR1 KGHTA and CDR2 FQNQQP. The CDR3 covers 14 residues. The sequenced CDR3 bases are TGCTCCAGCAGTCAATCTCCTGGGGGGTATGAACAGTAC. This sequence encodes CSSSQSPGGYEQY. The entire CDR3 protein is CSSSQSPGGYEQYF.

As to this clone: Gene names refer to mouse genes. Coverage ceases 1 residue before the CDR3 finishes, and the germline J gene fills in the end. This chain joins TRBV13-1 and TRBJ2-7; 11 bases line up with TRBD2. V lost 3 bases and J lost 4; bases outside the gene matches: 3. The CDR3 is 14 residues long. Germline V gives CDR1 NSHNY, CDR2 SYGAGN. The covered CDR3 bases are TGTGCCAGCAGTGGGACTGGGGGGATGTATGAACAGTAC. It encodes CASSGTGGMYEQY. The whole CDR3 reads CASSGTGGMYEQYF.

In regard to this clone: Genes and germline come from the mouse. The read terminates 1 residue before the CDR3 end, so the remaining end is supplied by the germline J gene. J is TRBJ2-5 and V is TRBV5, with TRBD2 matching 7 bases. The CDR3 is 14 amino acids. V lost 4 bases and J lost 6; bases outside the gene matches: 7. Germline V gene data show CDR1 as LGHNA and CDR2 as YNLKQL (reference sequence). The sequenced CDR3 bases are TGTGCCAGCAGCCCCGGGTGGGGGGACGACACCCAGTAC. As protein: CASSPGWGDDTQY. The whole CDR3 protein reads CASSPGWGDDTQYF.

To note about this clone: Gene names and germline match the mouse. The read gets to within 1 residue of the CDR3 end, and the germline J gene fills in the rest. V usage is TRBV1 and J usage is TRBJ1-4; tentative D call: TRBD1 (6 bases). CDR3 length: 14 amino acids. Germline CDR1 NSQYPW, CDR2 LRSPGD (reference sequence). V was pared by 2 bases and J by 7 bases, with 11 bases between. The sequenced part of the CDR3 DNA is TGCACCTGCAGTGCACAGGGGTGGAGCGAAAGATTATTT. Translating gives CTCSAQGWSERLF. The whole CDR3 is CTCSAQGWSERLFF. Using reference TRBV1 and TRBJ1-4 for the parts outside the CDR3, the full variable domain is VTLLEQNPRWRLVPRGQAVNLRCILKNSQYPWMSWYQQDLQKQLQWLFTLRSPGDKEVKSLPGADYLATRVTDTELRLQVANMSQGRTLYCTCSAQGWSERLFFGHGTKLSVL.

Notes on this clone: The gene names here belong to mouse. The read gets to within 1 residue of the CDR3 end, and the germline J gene fills in the rest. This rearrangement joins TRBV12-1 to TRBJ2-7, with no clear D. Trimming left V 2 bases short and J 4 bases short, with 8 bases between. CDR1 is SGHSN and CDR2 is HYEKVE in the germline V gene. The length of the CDR3 is 12 residues. The CDR3 bases that were read are TGTGCCAGCTCTCCCACAGATTATGAACAGTAC. Encoded protein: CASSPTDYEQY. The full CDR3 reads CASSPTDYEQYF.

As concerns this clone: Here the gene names and germline are mouse. The CDR3 region is CASSQDWENTLYF. CDR3 DNA (partial): TGTGCCAGCAGCCAAGACTGGGAGAACACCTTGTAC. This chain connects TRBV2 to TRBJ2-4; weak D call: TRBD2 (5 bases). The missing CDR3 end, 1 residue past where the read stops, is filled in from the germline J gene. Trimming pared 0 bases from V and 6 bases from J, leaving 7 bases between. The CDR3 consists of 13 residues. Per the germline V gene, CDR1 is LGHNA and CDR2 is YSYQKL.

Only a few counts were recorded for this clone. The gene names given are mouse names. Sequencing ends 1 residue short of the CDR3 end; the germline J gene provides the rest. The chain employs TRBV5 and TRBJ2-7; TRBD2 matches at 9 bases. This CDR3 contains 13 residues. J lost 6 bases, V lost 0 bases, and 0 bases had no gene match. Germline assignment: CDR1 LGHNA and CDR2 YNLKQL (reference sequence). CDR3 bases read: TGTGCCAGCAGCCAAGACTGGGGGGGTGAACAGTAC. Encoded protein: CASSQDWGGEQY. Given in full, the CDR3 is CASSQDWGGEQYF.

This clone was seen a handful of times. Each gene name is a mouse one. Read data end 1 residue before the CDR3 end; the end is taken from the germline J gene. J is TRBJ1-1 and V is TRBV26, with D possibly being TRBD1 (6 bases). Germline V gene data show CDR1 as KGHPV and CDR2 as FQNQEV (reference sequence). This CDR3 spans 13 amino acids. The V and J ends lost 6 bases and 0 bases respectively, with 8 bases between them. This CDR3 reads CASRDSANTEVFF. Partial CDR3 DNA: TGTGCCAGCAGGGACAGTGCAAACACAGAAGTCTTC. The whole variable domain, remainder taken from reference TRBV26 and TRBJ1-1, is NSKVIQTPRYLVKGQGQKAKMRCIPEKGHPVVFWYQQNKNNEFKFLINFQNQEVLQQIDMTEKRFSAECPSNSPCSLEIQSSEAGDSALYLCASRDSANTEVFFGKGTRLTVV.

Concerning this clone: Genes here carry mouse names. The CDR3 end is not reached by the read, which stops 1 residue before it; the germline J gene fills it in. The chain has TRBV5 and TRBJ2-7, with D possibly called TRBD1 or TRBD2 (5 bases each). CDR3 length: 15 residues. Between the trimmed V and J ends, which lost 0 bases and 0 bases, there was a span of 9 bases. Germline CDR1 and CDR2: LGHNA and YNLKQL (reference sequence). CDR3 DNA (partial): TGTGCCAGCAGCCAAGACGGGGCAAGCTCCTATGAACAGTAC. Translating gives CASSQDGASSYEQY. The entire CDR3 is CASSQDGASSYEQYF.

A few counts support this clone. Germline and genes: mouse. The read stops 1 residue short of the end of the CDR3; the missing end is completed from the germline J gene. The chain combines TRBV16 with TRBJ2-7; 10 positions agree with TRBD1. Germline assignment: CDR1 SGHSA and CDR2 FRNQAP. The J segment lost 1 base and the V segment lost 1 base, leaving 1 base of the junction unmatched. The CDR3 runs 15 residues. The sequenced CDR3 bases are TGTGCAAGCAGCTTAGGACAGGGGGCGTCCTATGAACAGTAC. It yields the protein CASSLGQGASYEQY. The complete CDR3 protein is CASSLGQGASYEQYF.

This clone was seen more than once but under ten times. The listed genes are named as in mouse. With the read ending 1 residue before the CDR3 end, the germline J gene is used to fill in that end. The rearrangement links TRBV26 to TRBJ1-3, with unresolved D. Trimming pared 4 bases from V and 0 bases from J, leaving 7 bases between. Germline assignment: CDR1 KGHPV and CDR2 FQNQEV (reference sequence). This CDR3 region has 14 residues. The CDR3 is CASSPTPSGNTLYF. The sequenced part of the CDR3 DNA is TGTGCCAGCAGTCCGACACCTTCTGGAAATACGCTCTAT.

A single count supports this clone. Gene labels here are mouse ones. Read data end 1 residue before the CDR3 end; the end is taken from the germline J gene. The chain couples TRBV12-2 to TRBJ1-4, with 10 positions matching TRBD1. The ends lost 2 bases at V and 0 bases at J; junction bases unmatched: 2. Germline loops: CDR1 SGHLS, CDR2 HYDKME. CDR3 length: 16 amino acids. The CDR3 bases that were read are TGTGCCAGCTCTCCGGGACAGGGGATTTCCAACGAAAGATTATTT. Translated, it gives CASSPGQGISNERLF. The complete CDR3 sequence is CASSPGQGISNERLFF. Using reference TRBV12-2 and TRBJ1-4 for the parts outside the CDR3, the full variable domain is NSGVVQSPRYIIKGKGERSILKCIPISGHLSVAWYQQTQGQELKFFIQHYDKMERDKGNLPSRFSVQQFDDYHSEMNMSALELEDSAVYFCASSPGQGISNERLFFGHGTKLSVL.

Turning to this clone: The gene symbols are mouse symbols. From the germline J gene comes the end of the CDR3, since the read stops 1 residue before it. The V gene is TRBV19, the J gene TRBJ2-7; no definite D call. Germline V gives CDR1 FNHDT, CDR2 SITEND (reference sequence). V was pared by 2 bases and J by 4 bases, with 10 bases between. The CDR3 has 13 amino acids. This chain's CDR3 is CASSILRGYEQYF. The sequenced CDR3 bases are TGTGCCAGCAGTATTCTGCGGGGTTATGAACAGTAC.

This clone was seen a single time. Gene names are the mouse ones. Read coverage stops 1 residue before the CDR3 terminus; the germline J gene supplies the remainder. The J gene is TRBJ2-4, the V gene TRBV23; the table assigns TRBD1, which was not confirmed against the DNA. The CDR3 totals 12 residues. CDR1 is KGHTA and CDR2 is FQNQQP in the germline V gene. The CDR3 loop reads CSSSRQGNTLYF. The CDR3 DNA, read in part, is TGCTCCAGCAGCCGACAGGGAAACACCTTGTAC.

As regards this clone: These gene names are mouse names. The sequenced fragment ends 1 residue before the CDR3 boundary, so the rest is inferred from the germline J gene. The chain has TRBV26 and TRBJ2-5; 9 positions agree with TRBD1. V was clipped by 4 bases and J by 6 bases; unmatched bases: 5. Germline CDR1 and CDR2: KGHPV and FQNQEV (reference sequence). This CDR3 spans 14 amino acids. CDR3 DNA, as far as it was read: TGTGCCAGCAGTCCGGACAGGGGAGGGGACACCCAGTAC. It specifies CASSPDRGGDTQY. The whole CDR3 reads CASSPDRGGDTQYF.